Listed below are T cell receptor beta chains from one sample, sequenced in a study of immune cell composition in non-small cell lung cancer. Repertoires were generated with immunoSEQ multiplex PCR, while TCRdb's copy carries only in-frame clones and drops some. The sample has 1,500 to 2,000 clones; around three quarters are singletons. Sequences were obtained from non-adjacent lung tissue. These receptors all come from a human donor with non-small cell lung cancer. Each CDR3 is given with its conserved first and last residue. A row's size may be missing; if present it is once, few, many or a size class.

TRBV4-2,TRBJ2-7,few,CASSQEPRAEQYF
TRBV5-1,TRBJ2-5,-,CASSKGETQYF
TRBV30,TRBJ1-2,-,CAWKVGGSSGGYTF
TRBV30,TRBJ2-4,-,CAWSVPGLAGAPLAF
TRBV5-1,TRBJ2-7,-,CASSLAGTSGNYEQYF
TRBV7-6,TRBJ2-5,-,CASTPGGGSHNQETQYF
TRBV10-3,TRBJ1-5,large,CAISDSNQPQHF
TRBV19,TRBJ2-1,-,CASSRPKLAGGYNEQFF
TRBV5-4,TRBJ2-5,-,CASSFWDRREETQYF
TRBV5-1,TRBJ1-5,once,CASSETGMVNQPQHF
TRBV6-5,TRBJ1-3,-,CASGTGGFGNTIYF
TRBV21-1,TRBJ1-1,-,CASQGGTEAFF
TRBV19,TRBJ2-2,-,CASRSLGSGRTGELFF
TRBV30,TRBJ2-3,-,CAWEDYTDTQYF
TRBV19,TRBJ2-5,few,CASSATSGGDFGETQYF
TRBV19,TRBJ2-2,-,CASNQRGAYTGELFF
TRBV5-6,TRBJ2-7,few,CASSPTGEPYEQYF
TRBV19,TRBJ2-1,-,CASSMMRGSYNEQFF
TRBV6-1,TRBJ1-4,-,CASSPRGVTNEKLFF
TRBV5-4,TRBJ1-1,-,CASSYTGGDTEAFF
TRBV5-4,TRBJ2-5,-,CASSTWDRREGAQYF
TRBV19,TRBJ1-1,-,CASSTPATGGEAFF
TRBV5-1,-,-,CASSLTVAGGYYEQYF
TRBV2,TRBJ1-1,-,CASSETVFEAFF
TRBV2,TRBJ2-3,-,CASSATSTDTQYF
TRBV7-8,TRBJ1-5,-,CASSRGNNQPQHF